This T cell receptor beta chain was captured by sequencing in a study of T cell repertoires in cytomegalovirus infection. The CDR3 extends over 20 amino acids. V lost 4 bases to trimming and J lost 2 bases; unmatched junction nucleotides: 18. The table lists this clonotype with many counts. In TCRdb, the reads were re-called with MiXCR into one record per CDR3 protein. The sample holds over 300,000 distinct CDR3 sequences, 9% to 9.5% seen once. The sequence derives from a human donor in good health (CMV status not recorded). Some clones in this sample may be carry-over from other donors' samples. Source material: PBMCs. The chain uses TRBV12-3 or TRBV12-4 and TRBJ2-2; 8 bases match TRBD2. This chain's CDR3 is CASSSRWRGVLNENTGELFF. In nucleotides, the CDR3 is TGTGCCAGCAGTTCCCGTTGGCGGGGGGTCCTAAACGAAAACACCGGGGAGCTGTTTTTT.